This is a list of T cell receptor beta chains from one sample in a study of blood T cell repertoires in COVID-19. Clones were sequenced by immunoSEQ multiplex PCR, and TCRdb holds only the in-frame ones, with some missing. The data hold around 150,000 clones, with around four fifths observed a single time. Sequencing was done on a sample of peripheral blood. Every receptor here comes from a woman of 80 years or more with acute or convalescent COVID-19. CDR3s leave out the opening cysteine and the closing phenylalanine or tryptophan. D genes are given only for firm matches.

D,V,J,CDR3
TRBD1,TRBV7-2,TRBJ1-1,ASRSTGGWMNTEAF
TRBD1,TRBV4-3,TRBJ1-4,ASSQRRGATNEKLF
-,TRBV5-5,TRBJ1-4,ASSLQPNEKLF
TRBD2,TRBV24-1,TRBJ2-1,ATSTSGSKSNEQF
TRBD2,TRBV7-9,TRBJ2-3,ASSQGTSRTDTQY
TRBD1,TRBV6-5,TRBJ1-2,ASRRDSNYGYT
TRBD2,TRBV9,TRBJ2-1,ASSVGGTSYNEQF
-,TRBV12-5,TRBJ1-3,ASGLRLWDGGGNTIY
TRBD1,TRBV19,TRBJ1-1,ASSTLRTGWNTEAF
-,TRBV27,TRBJ1-1,ASSLQENTEAF
TRBD2,TRBV19,TRBJ2-5,ASSTRSGRGQETQY
-,TRBV7-8,TRBJ2-6,ASSSSLKRSGANVLT
TRBD2,TRBV5-6,TRBJ2-1,ASSLYSGTYNEQF
TRBD2,TRBV25-1,TRBJ2-5,ASSSLLAGGPGETQY
TRBD1,TRBV7-2,TRBJ2-7,ASSLSWTGLNEQY
-,TRBV3-1/TRBV3-2,TRBJ2-5,ASSQGLMRVQETQY
-,TRBV7-2,TRBJ2-3,ASSLGGVSGTDTQY
TRBD2,TRBV7-9,TRBJ2-1,ASRAAPGLANEQF
TRBD2,TRBV7-9,TRBJ2-5,ASSLSLAGDETQY
-,TRBV9,TRBJ1-1,ASSVASMSAFEAF
-,TRBV5-1,TRBJ2-6,ASSSGLSLWANVLT
-,TRBV11-3,TRBJ2-7,ASSLRGPSYEQY
-,TRBV18,TRBJ1-2,ASRNTDRGYGYT
-,TRBV21-1,TRBJ2-7,ASSTTGASYEQY
TRBD1,TRBV3-1/TRBV3-2,TRBJ2-6,ASSQVRGQGASGANVLT
-,TRBV5-1,TRBJ1-1,ASSLRLNTEAF
TRBD1,TRBV5-6,TRBJ2-4,ASSPGTGAAKNIQY
-,TRBV5-1,TRBJ2-7,ASSSGSTYEQY
TRBD2,TRBV6-4,TRBJ2-2,ASSDFGGRATGELF
-,TRBV29-1,TRBJ1-1,SVEEGWRDTEAF
TRBD1,TRBV5-1,TRBJ1-2,ASSWGTGTYYGYT
-,TRBV12-3/TRBV12-4,TRBJ2-5,ASSPGLETQY
TRBD1,TRBV3-1/TRBV3-2,TRBJ1-3,ASSQGSTGAGNTIY
TRBD2,TRBV3-1/TRBV3-2,TRBJ2-1,ASSQFGTSGGSRF
TRBD1,TRBV6-5,TRBJ1-1,ASSYSTGGFTEAF
-,TRBV5-4,TRBJ2-3,ASSLYADTQY
TRBD2,TRBV27,TRBJ2-1,ASRGLAGNEQF
TRBD1,TRBV27,TRBJ1-2,ASRRTGVNYGYT
TRBD2,TRBV7-9,TRBJ2-5,ASSDGLAGAGETQY
-,TRBV5-4,TRBJ2-2,ASSRQDTGELF
-,TRBV6-6,TRBJ2-3,ASTQGLAHSTDTQY
-,TRBV19,TRBJ1-2,ASTNEQNYGYT
-,TRBV9,TRBJ2-7,ASSVAPGLSYEQY
TRBD1,TRBV2,TRBJ2-7,ASSEVDREREQY
TRBD2,TRBV11-3,TRBJ2-3,ASSFSGGSGTQY
TRBD1,TRBV10-3,TRBJ1-5,AIGQGGYSNQPQH
TRBD2,TRBV4-1,TRBJ2-3,ASRTSGSTDTQY
-,TRBV5-1,TRBJ1-1,ASSQTSGHTEAF
TRBD2,TRBV27,TRBJ2-7,ASTGTSGKGDEQY
-,TRBV7-6,TRBJ2-3,ASSLSLSSQGEDTQY